The source of this T cell receptor beta chain is a study of shared clonotypes between healthy human individuals. Sequenced by immunoSEQ multiplex PCR; TCRdb stores in-frame clones only, minus some. Here the sample spans more than 2 million clones, 85% to 95% being singletons. The V end was cut by 5 bases, the J end by 5 bases, with 13 bases between. The V gene's germline CDR1 is SGHAT and CDR2 FQNNGV. The CDR3 is 13 amino acids. The chain couples TRBV11-2 to TRBJ2-7; D may be TRBD2 (6 bases). The clonotype comes from a man aged 18 to 30 in good health. Material for sequencing was naive CD4+ T cells sorted from blood. The subset denotes: CD45RA+ positively selected. CDR3 sequence (DNA): TGTGCCAGCAGCCGACGACTAGTCAACGAGCAGTACTTC. It codes for CASSRRLVNEQYF.